This record concerns one T cell receptor (beta chain) sequence. The record originates from a study of technical replicates of blood from four donors. Some clones are missing from TCRdb's copy, which holds only in-frame ones; the method was immunoSEQ multiplex PCR. The sample contains about 56,000 clones, 93% of which appear only once. CDR1 and CDR2 from the germline V gene are SGHVS and FNYEAQ. V shed 5 bases and J shed 1 base, with 9 bases lying between them. The CDR3 spans 13 residues. Sequencing was performed on PBMCs. This receptor was obtained from a human donor in good health. Some clones in this sample may be carry-over from other donors' samples. This sequence joins TRBV7-6 and TRBJ2-7; D is possibly TRBD1 (6 bases). The CDR3 nucleotides are TGTGCCAGCAGCCCCGGGACATCCTACGAGCAGTACTTC. Its translation is CASSPGTSYEQYF.